Listed below are T cell receptor beta chains from one sample, sequenced in a study of CXCR3-negative and CXCR3-positive naive CD8 T cells. TCRdb re-called the 5' RACE reads; every CDR3 protein appears as one record, without DNA. The sample's table shows about 6,700 distinct CDR3 sequences. The sequencing sample was made of naive CXCR3- CD8+ T cells from blood. These receptors all come from a human donor in good health. Some clones in this sample may be carry-over from other donors' samples. The CDR3 runs from the conserved cysteine through the conserved F or W. The size of a clone is reported for some rows only, either as once, few or many, or as a class for expanded clones.

j_gene: TRBJ1-2; abundance: medium-sized; v_gene: TRBV29-1; CDR3aa: CSVVRLGGYTF
j_gene: TRBJ1-6; abundance: NA; v_gene: TRBV4-3; CDR3aa: CASSQDLGSSYNSPLHF
j_gene: TRBJ2-1; abundance: NA; v_gene: TRBV9; CDR3aa: CASSAEPGLAAYNEQFF
j_gene: TRBJ2-1; abundance: NA; v_gene: TRBV20-1; CDR3aa: CSGLAGDINEQFF
j_gene: TRBJ2-7; abundance: NA; v_gene: TRBV29-1; CDR3aa: CSVEGTGDNYEQYF
j_gene: TRBJ2-1; abundance: NA; v_gene: TRBV11-2; CDR3aa: CASSLGERSSYNEQFF
j_gene: TRBJ2-1; abundance: NA; v_gene: TRBV11-2; CDR3aa: CASSLDTSYNEQFF
j_gene: TRBJ2-5; abundance: NA; v_gene: TRBV11-3; CDR3aa: CASTSTSAETQYF
j_gene: TRBJ1-1; abundance: NA; v_gene: TRBV11-2; CDR3aa: CASSLAGQKYNTEAFF
j_gene: TRBJ1-1; abundance: NA; v_gene: TRBV5-1; CDR3aa: CASSVGTANTEAFF
j_gene: TRBJ2-4; abundance: medium-sized; v_gene: TRBV20-1; CDR3aa: CSAIGIRVAENVPLAKNIQYF
j_gene: TRBJ2-7; abundance: NA; v_gene: TRBV19; CDR3aa: CASSRDAINYEQYF
j_gene: TRBJ2-1; abundance: NA; v_gene: TRBV28; CDR3aa: CASKSGSLNKDEQFF
j_gene: TRBJ2-1; abundance: NA; v_gene: TRBV7-8; CDR3aa: CASSYAMSSYNEQFF
j_gene: TRBJ2-3; abundance: NA; v_gene: TRBV7-6; CDR3aa: CASSFPSGRGTDTQYF
j_gene: TRBJ2-7; abundance: NA; v_gene: TRBV25-1; CDR3aa: CASSERGSREQYF
j_gene: TRBJ2-7; abundance: NA; v_gene: TRBV20-1; CDR3aa: CSASEGTGALEQYF
j_gene: TRBJ2-1; abundance: medium-sized; v_gene: TRBV28; CDR3aa: CASSPRSEQFF